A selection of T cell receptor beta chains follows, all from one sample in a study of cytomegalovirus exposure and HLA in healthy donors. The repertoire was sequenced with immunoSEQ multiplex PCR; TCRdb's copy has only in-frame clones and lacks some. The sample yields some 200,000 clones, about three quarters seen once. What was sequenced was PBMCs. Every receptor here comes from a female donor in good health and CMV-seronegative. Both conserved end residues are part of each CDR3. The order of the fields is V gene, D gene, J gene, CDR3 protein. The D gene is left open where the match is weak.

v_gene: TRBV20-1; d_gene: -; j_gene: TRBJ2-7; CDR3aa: CSAPKQYF
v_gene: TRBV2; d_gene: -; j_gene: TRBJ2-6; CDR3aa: CASSDPGPGANVLTF
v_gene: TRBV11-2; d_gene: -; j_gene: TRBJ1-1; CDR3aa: CASSFGSEEAFF
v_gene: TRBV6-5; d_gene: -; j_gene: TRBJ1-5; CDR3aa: CASSPGGSGNQPQHF
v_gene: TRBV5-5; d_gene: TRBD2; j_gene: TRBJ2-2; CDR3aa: CASSLAIIRGDTGELFF
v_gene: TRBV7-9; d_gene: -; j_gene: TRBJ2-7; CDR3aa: CASSLGVGGAYEQYF
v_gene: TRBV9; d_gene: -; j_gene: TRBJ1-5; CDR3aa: CASSETGFGPQHF
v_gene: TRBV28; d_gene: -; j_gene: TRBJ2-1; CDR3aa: CASKASGNNEQFF
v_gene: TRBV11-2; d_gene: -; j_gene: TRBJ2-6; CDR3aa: CASSLVAGAISGANVLTF
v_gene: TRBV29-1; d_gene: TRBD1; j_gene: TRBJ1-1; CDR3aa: CSALGDRGTEAFF
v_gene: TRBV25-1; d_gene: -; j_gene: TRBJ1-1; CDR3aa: CASSRRGNTEAFF
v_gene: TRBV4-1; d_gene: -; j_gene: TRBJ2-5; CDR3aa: CASSRGGGGPQETQYF
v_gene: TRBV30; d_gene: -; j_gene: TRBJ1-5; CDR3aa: CAWSVSVEPQHF
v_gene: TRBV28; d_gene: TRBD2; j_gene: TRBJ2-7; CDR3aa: CASSYFPDGERGGYEQYF
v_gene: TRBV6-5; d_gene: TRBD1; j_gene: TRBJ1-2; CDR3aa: CASSQTGGGYTF
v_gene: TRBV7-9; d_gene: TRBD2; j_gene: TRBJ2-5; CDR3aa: CASTNWEAGEETQYF
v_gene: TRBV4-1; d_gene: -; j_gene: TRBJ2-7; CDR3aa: CASSRGDAAYEQYF
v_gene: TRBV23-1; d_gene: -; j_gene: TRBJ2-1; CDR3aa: CASSQQGNEQFF
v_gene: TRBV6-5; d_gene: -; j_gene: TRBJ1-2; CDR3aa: CASSPTGNYGYTF
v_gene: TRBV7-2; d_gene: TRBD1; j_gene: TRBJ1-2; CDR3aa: CASSSPGQGMYGYTF
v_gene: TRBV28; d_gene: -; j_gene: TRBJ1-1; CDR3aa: CASSLSGTEAFF
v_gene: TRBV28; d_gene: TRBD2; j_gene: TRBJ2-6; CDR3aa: CASSFPLAGGYNVLTF
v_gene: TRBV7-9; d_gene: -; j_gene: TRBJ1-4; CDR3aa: CASSLFSGGQREKLFF
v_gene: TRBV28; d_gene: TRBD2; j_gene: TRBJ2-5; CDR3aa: CASSPGLAGSFQETQYF
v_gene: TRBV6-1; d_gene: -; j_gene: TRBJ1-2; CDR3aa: CASSESGTSNYGYTF
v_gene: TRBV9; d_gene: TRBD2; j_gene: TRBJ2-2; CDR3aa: CASSPRGGPGDLGTGELFF
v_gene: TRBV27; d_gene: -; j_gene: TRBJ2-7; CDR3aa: CASSTEDYFGEQYF
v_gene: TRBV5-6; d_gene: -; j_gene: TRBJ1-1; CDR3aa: CAIPLGAGEAFF
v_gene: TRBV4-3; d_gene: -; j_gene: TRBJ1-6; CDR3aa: CASSQGLAVINSPLHF
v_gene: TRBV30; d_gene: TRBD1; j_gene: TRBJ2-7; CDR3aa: CAWEGQRYEQYF
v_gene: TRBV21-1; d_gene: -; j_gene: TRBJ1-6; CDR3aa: CASSEERGLPLHF
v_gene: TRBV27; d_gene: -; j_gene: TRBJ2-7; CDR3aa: CASSLSTSYEQYF
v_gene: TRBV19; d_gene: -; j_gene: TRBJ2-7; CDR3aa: CASSMEGGFSYEQYF
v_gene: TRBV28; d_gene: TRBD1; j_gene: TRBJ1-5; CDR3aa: CASLEGGQANQPQHF
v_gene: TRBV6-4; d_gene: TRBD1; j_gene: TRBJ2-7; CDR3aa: CASSDSGQGYEQYF
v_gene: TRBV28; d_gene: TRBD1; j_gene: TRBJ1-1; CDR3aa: CASTLNRGRAFF
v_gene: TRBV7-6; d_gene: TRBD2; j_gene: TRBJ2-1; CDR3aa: CASSLPTSGLNGYNEQFF
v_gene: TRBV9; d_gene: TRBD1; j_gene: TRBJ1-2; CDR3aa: CASSVEQGAQVYGYTF
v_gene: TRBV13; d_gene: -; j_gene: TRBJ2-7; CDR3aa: CASSLASQGMGEQYF